Shown below are 17 T cell receptor beta chains from a single sample sequenced in a study of read filtering for tumor transcriptome and immune sequencing. Molecular barcoded adaptors covering alpha/delta and beta/gamma chains were used on roughly 400 ng RNA. TCRdb passed the reads through MiXCR, listing each CDR3 protein once. This sample carries 30,000 to 50,000 distinct CDR3 sequences, 12% of them seen once, and the ten largest clones take about 38%. Sequenced: a population of CD138-negative cells sorted from bone marrow. All receptors come from a donor aged 40 or older with multiple myeloma.

This clonotype was observed a handful of times. V gene TRBV7-9 combines with J gene TRBJ2-5; no firm D call. V gave up 6 bases and J gave up 3 bases, with 8 bases separating them. Germline V gene lookup returns CDR1 SEHNR and CDR2 FQNEAQ (reference sequence). The CDR3 runs to 12 residues. As DNA, the CDR3 is TGTGCCAGCAGGTCCCAGAAAGAGACCCAGTACTTC. Its protein is CASRSQKETQYF.

This clonotype showed up many times. V is TRBV3-1 and J is TRBJ2-3, with D hard to call. V dropped 0 bases and J dropped 6 bases, with 16 bases sitting between them. The CDR3 totals 16 residues. In germline, CDR1 is LGHDT, CDR2 YNNKEL (reference sequence). The CDR3 here is CASSQDREGARDTQYF. CDR3 in DNA: TGTGCCAGCAGCCAAGATAGGGAAGGAGCTAGGGATACGCAGTATTTT.

This clonotype occurred a few times. Just one base apart from a much larger clone, this may be a read error. The chain links TRBV6-1 to TRBJ2-1; D is unresolved. Germline-derived CDR1 and CDR2 are MNHNS and SASEGT. The CDR3 is 12 residues long. V lost 10 bases and J 12 bases, leaving 19 bases between the germline ends. Here the CDR3 DNA reads TGTGCCATCCGGATACAGAAGTATGGGCAGTTCTTC. Amino acids: CAIRIQKYGQFF.

Remarks on this clonotype: This may come from a read error, since a much larger clone is one base off. The chain uses TRBV28 and TRBJ1-4; D not certain. CDR1 and CDR2 (germline): MDHEN, SYDVKM. The V end lost 10 bases, the J end lost 5 bases, and 11 bases lay between the germline ends. The CDR3 runs to 12 residues. Written as DNA, the CDR3 is TGTGCCAACAAACGGGGAAATGAAAAACTGTTTTTT. This gives the protein CANKRGNEKLFF.

This clonotype was counted ten times or more. The genes are TRBV28 and TRBJ2-1; unclear D gene. The CDR3 has 14 amino acids. Trimming took off 5 bases at V and 1 base at J, with 9 bases between the two ends. Germline CDR1 MDHEN, CDR2 SYDVKM. The CDR3 bases are TGTGCCAGCAGTACCAGTTTTTCCTACAATGAGCAGTTCTTC. It yields the protein CASSTSFSYNEQFF.

The sample holds many counts of this clonotype. The CDR3 coding sequence is TGTGCCAGCAGCCAGGGACACAGCTCCTACAATGAGCAGTTCTTC. This encodes CASSQGHSSYNEQFF. This chain connects TRBV3-1 to TRBJ2-1, with D maybe TRBD1 (6 bases). Trimming removed 3 bases at V and 0 bases at J, with 9 bases between. Per the germline V gene, CDR1 is LGHDT and CDR2 is YNNKEL (reference sequence). The CDR3 loop spans 15 amino acids.

The rearrangement links TRBV28 to TRBJ1-5; 8 bases match TRBD1. V lost 6 bases and J lost 7; bases outside the gene matches: 8. The CDR3 has 14 amino acids. CDR1 MDHEN and CDR2 SYDVKM come from the germline V gene. The CDR3 is CASSQDRVGQPQHF. The CDR3 DNA sequence: TGTGCCAGCAGCCAGGACAGGGTGGGACAGCCCCAGCATTTT.

Points on this clonotype: At one end the junction does not follow the germline gene, possibly because of a read error. The CDR3 DNA is TGTGCCAGCAGCCCCGGCGGGGCTTCCTACAATGGGCAGTTCTTT. Amino acid sequence: CASSPGGASYNGQFF. V gene TRBV6-2 or TRBV6-3 combines with J gene TRBJ2-1, with a tentative D call TRBD2 (6 bases). The germline V gene has CDR1 MNHEY and CDR2 SVGEGT. CDR3 size: 15 residues.

The sample holds many counts of this clonotype. V and J are TRBV12-3 or TRBV12-4 and TRBJ1-1, with D tentatively TRBD1 (5 bases). This CDR3 spans 16 amino acids. The ends were cut back, 6 bases at V and 1 base at J, with 18 bases in the middle. The CDR3 loop is CASSPRRGATNTEAFF. The CDR3 region has the DNA TGTGCCAGCAGCCCTAGAAGAGGGGCCACGAACACTGAAGCTTTCTTT.

This clonotype has more than one count but fewer than ten. Just one base apart from a much larger clone, this may be a read error. The chain has TRBV28 and TRBJ2-7; 8 nucleotides align to TRBD1. The CDR3 extends over 13 amino acids. Germline values: CDR1 MDHEN, CDR2 SYDVKM. V lost 8 bases to trimming and J lost 7 bases; unmatched junction nucleotides: 10. DNA for the CDR3: TGTGCCAGCCTTCGACAGGGGCTTGCGGAGCAGTACTTC. Translated: CASLRQGLAEQYF.

This clonotype was seen repeatedly, ten times or more. This chain links TRBV29-1 with TRBJ1-1; no clear D gene. Germline CDR1 is SQVTM and CDR2 is ANQGSEA. V gave up 4 bases and J gave up 3 bases, with 9 bases separating them. The CDR3 contains 12 residues. The CDR3 region is CSVVGWDTEAFF. In DNA, the CDR3 is TGCAGCGTTGTAGGGTGGGACACTGAAGCTTTCTTT.

This clonotype occurred many times. The genes are TRBV6-1 and TRBJ1-5, with 7 bases aligning to TRBD1. The V segment lost 3 bases and the J segment 6 bases; nucleotides outside the gene matches: 5. There are 14 residues in the CDR3. CDR1 MNHNS and CDR2 SASEGT come from the germline V gene. DNA for the CDR3: TGTGCCAGCAGTGATCAGACAGGGTTTCAGCCCCAGCATTTT. Translating gives CASSDQTGFQPQHF.

Many counts were recorded for this clonotype. This chain joins TRBV11-2 and TRBJ1-1; 7 nucleotides agree with TRBD1. The germline gives CDR1 SGHAT, CDR2 FQNNGV. V lost 4 bases and J lost 5; bases outside the gene matches: 4. CDR3 length equals 13 residues. The CDR3 nucleotides are TGTGCCAGCAGCTACAGGGGCGGGACTGAAGCTTTCTTT. It yields the protein CASSYRGGTEAFF.

Many counts were recorded for this clonotype. The chain joins TRBV20-1 to TRBJ2-7, with D perhaps matching TRBD1 (6 bases). This CDR3 comprises 14 residues. Trimming left V 4 bases short and J 0 bases short, with 13 bases between. CDR1 is DFQATT and CDR2 is SNEGSKA in the germline V gene (reference sequence). This CDR3 reads CSAKTGRSSYEQYF. In DNA form, the CDR3 reads TGCAGTGCTAAGACAGGCCGAAGCTCCTACGAGCAGTACTTC.

This clonotype was recorded at least ten times. This chain uses TRBV5-8 with TRBJ2-5; no clear D gene. Germline V gene lookup returns CDR1 SGHTS and CDR2 YDEGEE. Trimming pared 1 base from V and 9 bases from J, leaving 22 bases between. This CDR3 has 16 residues. The CDR3 DNA follows: TGTGCCAGCAGCTTGAAAGTTTCAGGTTACGGCAAGGCCCAGTACTTC. It specifies CASSLKVSGYGKAQYF.

This clonotype was counted at least ten times. The chain carries TRBV29-1 and TRBJ2-1; tentative D call: TRBD1 (6 bases). The germline CDR1 and CDR2 sequences are SQVTM and ANQGSEA. V was trimmed by 4 bases and J by 7 bases, leaving 11 bases between them. The CDR3 is 12 residues long. Here the CDR3 DNA reads TGCAGCGTTGCCGGGACACGGAATGAGCAGTTCTTC. Protein: CSVAGTRNEQFF.

This clonotype was counted many times. The chain is built from TRBV15 and TRBJ1-1, with 7 bases matching TRBD1. Trimming at V came to 1 base and at J to 5 bases, leaving 7 bases not matched to a gene. The CDR3 extends over 15 amino acids. Germline V gives CDR1 LNHNV, CDR2 YYDKDF (reference sequence). CDR3 nucleotide sequence: TGTGCCACCAGCAGAGCGACAGGGTCTAAAACTGAAGCTTTCTTT. Translating it yields CATSRATGSKTEAFF.